A selection of T cell receptor beta chains follows, all from one sample in a study of cytomegalovirus exposure and HLA in healthy donors. Profiling relied on immunoSEQ multiplex PCR, and the TCRdb table lists in-frame clones only, not all of them. The data show roughly 130,000 clones, more than 80% seen once. The material sequenced was PBMCs. The receptors originated from a man aged 30-40 years in good health and CMV-seronegative. Both conserved end residues are part of each CDR3. A D gene is named only where the DNA matches it firmly. Only some rows state a clone size, as once, few, many or a class for expanded clones.

TRBV27	-	TRBJ1-4	few	CASSFLQGRDEKLFF	TGTGCCAGCAGTTTTCTACAGGGTAGGGATGAAAAACTGTTTTTT
TRBV27	-	TRBJ2-7	-	CASNAARDYEQYF	TGTGCCAGCAACGCGGCCAGGGACTACGAGCAGTACTTC
TRBV30	TRBD1	TRBJ2-7	-	CAWSAGTGGNEQYF	TGTGCCTGGAGCGCCGGGACAGGGGGGAACGAGCAGTACTTC
TRBV7-9	TRBD1	TRBJ1-5	-	CASSTGEGSNQPQNF	TGTGCCAGCAGTACAGGGGAAGGGAGCAATCAGCCCCAGAATTTT
TRBV18	TRBD2	TRBJ2-7	-	CASSPTGGGAYEQYF	TGTGCCAGCTCACCAACGGGGGGGGGCGCCTACGAGCAGTACTTC
TRBV10-3	TRBD1	TRBJ1-1	-	CAIKGQTMNTEAFF	TGTGCCATCAAGGGACAGACCATGAACACTGAAGCTTTCTTT
TRBV5-6	-	TRBJ1-1	-	CASSLGGRTEAFF	TGTGCCAGCAGCTTGGGAGGGAGGACTGAAGCTTTCTTT
TRBV5-1	TRBD1	TRBJ2-1	-	CASSVGGLYNEQFF	TGCGCCAGCAGCGTAGGGGGCTTGTACAATGAGCAGTTCTTC
TRBV6-6	-	TRBJ2-3	-	CASSYRRQKGTDTQYF	TGTGCCAGCAGTTACCGTAGACAGAAGGGGACAGATACGCAGTATTTT
TRBV5-5	TRBD1	TRBJ1-1	-	CASSLRWDRMNTEAFF	TGTGCCAGCAGCTTACGTTGGGACAGGATGAACACTGAAGCTTTCTTT
TRBV23-1	-	TRBJ2-1	few	CARPRVCEQFF	TGCGCCAGACCCAGGGTTTGTGAGCAGTTCTTC
TRBV5-4	TRBD2	TRBJ2-5	once	CASSLLAGGRETQYF	TGTGCCAGCAGCTTACTAGCGGGAGGTCGGGAGACCCAGTACTTC
TRBV19	TRBD1	TRBJ2-2	-	CASRGTAKKNTGELFF	TGTGCCAGTAGGGGGACAGCGAAGAAGAACACCGGGGAGCTGTTTTTT
TRBV7-9	-	TRBJ1-1	-	CASSLVLQGSEAFF	TGTGCCAGCAGCTTAGTTCTCCAGGGGAGTGAAGCTTTCTTT
TRBV9	TRBD2	TRBJ2-7	few	CASSVQPGLAGGEQYF	TGTGCCAGCAGCGTCCAGCCGGGACTAGCGGGAGGCGAGCAGTACTTC
TRBV6-1	-	TRBJ2-3	once	CASSGSRTAASTDTQYF	TGTGCCAGCAGTGGTTCCCGGACAGCAGCTAGCACAGATACGCAGTATTTT
TRBV5-4	-	TRBJ2-7	-	CASSLGSAYEQYF	TGTGCCAGCAGCTTGGGCAGCGCCTACGAGCAGTACTTC
TRBV15	-	TRBJ2-3	-	CATSSSAGDPSYTDTQYF	TGTGCCACCAGCAGTTCTGCAGGGGACCCGTCGTACACAGATACGCAGTATTTT
TRBV5-4	TRBD2	TRBJ2-3	once	CASSFPRSREGRSGPDTQYF	TGTGCCAGCAGCTTTCCGCGGTCTCGGGAGGGCCGGTCGGGTCCAGATACGCAGTATTTT
TRBV5-6	-	TRBJ1-1	-	CASSYRQQNTEAFF	TGTGCCAGCAGCTATAGACAGCAGAACACTGAAGCTTTCTTT
TRBV30	TRBD2	TRBJ2-5	-	CAGPGTSGVWGQETQYF	TGTGCCGGCCCCGGGACTAGCGGGGTCTGGGGACAAGAGACCCAGTACTTC
TRBV5-1	-	TRBJ2-7	-	CASSETGAYEQYF	TGCGCCAGCAGCGAAACCGGGGCCTACGAGCAGTACTTC
TRBV5-8	-	TRBJ1-4	once	CAVGGINEKLFF	TGTGCCGTAGGAGGTATTAATGAAAAACTGTTTTTT
TRBV30	TRBD1	TRBJ2-3	-	CAWSTGIGIDTQYF	TGTGCCTGGTCGACAGGGATAGGGATAGATACGCAGTATTTT
TRBV19	TRBD1	TRBJ2-1	-	CASTFGTGRDEQFF	TGTGCCAGTACCTTCGGGACAGGTCGGGATGAGCAGTTCTTC
TRBV18	TRBD1	TRBJ1-2	-	CASSPRQGALGYGYTF	TGTGCCAGCTCACCGAGACAGGGGGCGCTTGGTTATGGCTACACCTTC
TRBV14	TRBD2	TRBJ2-1	-	CASSQPRLAGGLHNEQFF	TGTGCCAGCAGCCAACCCCGACTAGCGGGAGGCCTCCACAATGAGCAGTTCTTC
TRBV6-5	-	TRBJ1-3	-	CASKLYESSGNTIYF	TGTGCCAGCAAACTTTACGAGAGCTCTGGAAACACCATATATTTT
TRBV9	TRBD1	TRBJ2-7	once	CASSSRQGAYEQYF	TGTGCCAGCAGTTCAAGACAGGGGGCCTACGAGCAGTACTTC
TRBV7-2	-	TRBJ2-5	once	CASSLVPPRQETQYF	TGTGCCAGCAGCTTAGTCCCCCCGCGGCAAGAGACCCAGTACTTC
TRBV4-1	-	TRBJ1-2	-	CASSQSPEDGYTF	TGCGCCAGCAGCCAGAGCCCCGAGGATGGCTACACCTTC
TRBV7-6	TRBD2	TRBJ2-5	-	CASSSRGLATRGETQYF	TGTGCCAGCAGCTCCAGGGGACTAGCGACAAGGGGAGAGACCCAGTACTTC
TRBV19	-	TRBJ1-1	-	CASSIESGETEAFF	TGTGCCAGTAGTATAGAATCGGGAGAGACTGAAGCTTTCTTT
TRBV28	-	TRBJ1-5	-	CASSFISQPQHF	TGTGCCAGCAGTTTCATCAGTCAGCCCCAGCATTTT
TRBV7-8	-	TRBJ2-7	-	CASSATAGHSYEQYF	TGTGCCAGCAGCGCCACGGCGGGCCACTCCTACGAGCAGTACTTC
TRBV7-9	TRBD1	TRBJ1-2	-	CASSLLGQGYGYTF	TGTGCCAGCAGCTTATTGGGACAGGGCTATGGCTACACCTTC
TRBV7-8	-	TRBJ2-3	-	CASSLGGLAASTDTQYF	TGTGCCAGCAGCTTAGGGGGGCTAGCGGCTAGCACAGATACGCAGTATTTT